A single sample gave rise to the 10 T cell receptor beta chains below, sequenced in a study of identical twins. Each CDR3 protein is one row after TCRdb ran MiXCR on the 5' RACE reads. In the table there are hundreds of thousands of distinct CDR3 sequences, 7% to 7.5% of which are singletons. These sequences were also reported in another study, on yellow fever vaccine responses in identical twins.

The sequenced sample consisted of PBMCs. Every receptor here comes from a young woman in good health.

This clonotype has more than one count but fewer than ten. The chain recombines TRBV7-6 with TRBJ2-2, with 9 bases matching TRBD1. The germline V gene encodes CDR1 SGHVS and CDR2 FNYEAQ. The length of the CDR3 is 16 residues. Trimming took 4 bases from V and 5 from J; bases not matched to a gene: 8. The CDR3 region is CASSYRTGGATGELFF. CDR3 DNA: TGTGCCAGCAGCTACCGCACAGGGGGCGCGACCGGGGAGCTGTTTTTT.

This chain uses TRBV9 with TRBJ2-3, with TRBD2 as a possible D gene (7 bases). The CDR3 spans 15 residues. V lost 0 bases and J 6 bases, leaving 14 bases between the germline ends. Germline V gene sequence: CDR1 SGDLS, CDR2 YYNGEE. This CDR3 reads CASSVAGGATDTQYF. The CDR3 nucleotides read TGTGCCAGCAGCGTAGCTGGGGGGGCGACGGATACGCAGTATTTT.

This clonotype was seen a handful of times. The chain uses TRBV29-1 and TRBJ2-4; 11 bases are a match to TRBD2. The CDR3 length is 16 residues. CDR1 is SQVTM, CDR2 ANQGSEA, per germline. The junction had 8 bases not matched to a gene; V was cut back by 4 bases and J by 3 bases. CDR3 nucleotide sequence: TGCAGCGTTGGACTAGCGGGAAGGGGGAGCAAAAACATTCAGTACTTC. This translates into CSVGLAGRGSKNIQYF.

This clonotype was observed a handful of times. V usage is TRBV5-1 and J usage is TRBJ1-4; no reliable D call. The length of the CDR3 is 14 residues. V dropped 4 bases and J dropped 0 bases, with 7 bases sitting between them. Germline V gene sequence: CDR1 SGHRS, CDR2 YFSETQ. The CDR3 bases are TGCGCCAGCAGCAAGGCTGCAACTAATGAAAAACTGTTTTTT. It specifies CASSKAATNEKLFF. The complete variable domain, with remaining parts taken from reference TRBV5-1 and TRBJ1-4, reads KAGVTQTPRYLIKTRGQQVTLSCSPISGHRSVSWYQQTPGQGLQFLFEYFSETQRNKGNFPGRFSGRQFSNSRSEMNVSTLELGDSALYLCASSKAATNEKLFFGSGTQLSVL.

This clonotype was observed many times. The chain's CDR3 is CAIMQGEGQETQYF. CDR3 in DNA: TGTGCCATCATGCAGGGGGAGGGACAAGAGACCCAGTACTTC. The chain has TRBV10-3 and TRBJ2-5, with D perhaps matching TRBD1 or TRBD2 (7 bases each). This CDR3 comprises 14 residues. CDR1 is ENHRY, CDR2 SYGVKD, per germline. V was pared by 7 bases and J by 2 bases, with 14 bases between.

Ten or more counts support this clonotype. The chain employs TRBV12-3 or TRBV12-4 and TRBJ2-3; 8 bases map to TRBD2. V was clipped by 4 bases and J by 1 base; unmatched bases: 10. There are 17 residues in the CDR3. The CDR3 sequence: CASSWGPGGAGTDTQYF. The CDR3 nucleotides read TGTGCCAGCAGTTGGGGGCCCGGGGGGGCCGGCACAGATACGCAGTATTTT.

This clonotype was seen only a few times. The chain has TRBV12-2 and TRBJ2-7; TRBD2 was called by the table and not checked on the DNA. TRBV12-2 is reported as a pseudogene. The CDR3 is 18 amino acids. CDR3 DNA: TGTGCAAGTCGCTTAGTGAAGGAGGGGCTAGCGGGATTTTACGAGCAGTACTTC. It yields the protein CASRLVKEGLAGFYEQYF.

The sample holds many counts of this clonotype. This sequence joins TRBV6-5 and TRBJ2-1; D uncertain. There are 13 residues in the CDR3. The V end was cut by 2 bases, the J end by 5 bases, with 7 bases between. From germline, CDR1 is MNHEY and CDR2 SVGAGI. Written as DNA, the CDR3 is TGTGCCAGCAGTTACCTTCGGGACAATGAGCAGTTCTTC. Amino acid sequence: CASSYLRDNEQFF.

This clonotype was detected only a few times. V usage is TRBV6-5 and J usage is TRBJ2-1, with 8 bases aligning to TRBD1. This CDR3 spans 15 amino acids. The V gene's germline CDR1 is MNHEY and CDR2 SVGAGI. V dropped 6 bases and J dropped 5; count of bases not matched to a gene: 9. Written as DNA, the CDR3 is TGTGCCAGCAGATATCTCGACAGGGGTCACAATGAGCAGTTCTTC. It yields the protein CASRYLDRGHNEQFF.

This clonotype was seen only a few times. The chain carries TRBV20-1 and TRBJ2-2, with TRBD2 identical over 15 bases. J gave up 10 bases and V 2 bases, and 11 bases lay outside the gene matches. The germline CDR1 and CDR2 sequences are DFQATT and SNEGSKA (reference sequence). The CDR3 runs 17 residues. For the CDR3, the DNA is TGCAGTGCTAGATCGGACTACGGACTAGCGGGGGGGATGGAGCTGTTTTTT. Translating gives CSARSDYGLAGGMELFF.